The sequence of this TCR beta chain was determined in a study of blood T cells in healthy people across ages. Then a second PCR, running about 7 to 11 cycles, was carried out with a sample-barcoded 5' primer and a J-beta primer mix. Via MiXCR, TCRdb re-called the 5' RACE reads, giving one row per CDR3 protein. The data hold about 830,000 distinct CDR3 sequences, with roughly 60% observed a single time. The CDR3 spans 16 residues. The chain couples TRBV12-3 or TRBV12-4 to TRBJ2-7; tentative D call: TRBD2 (6 bases). The DNA end lines up better with TRBJ2-5; the J call may be wrong. The sequenced sample was blood. The origin of this receptor is a man between 25 and 39 years old in good health. This CDR3 reads CASSPPGLPESETQYF. The CDR3 DNA reads as TGTGCCAGCAGCCCGCCGGGACTTCCAGAGTCGGAGACCCAGTACTTC.